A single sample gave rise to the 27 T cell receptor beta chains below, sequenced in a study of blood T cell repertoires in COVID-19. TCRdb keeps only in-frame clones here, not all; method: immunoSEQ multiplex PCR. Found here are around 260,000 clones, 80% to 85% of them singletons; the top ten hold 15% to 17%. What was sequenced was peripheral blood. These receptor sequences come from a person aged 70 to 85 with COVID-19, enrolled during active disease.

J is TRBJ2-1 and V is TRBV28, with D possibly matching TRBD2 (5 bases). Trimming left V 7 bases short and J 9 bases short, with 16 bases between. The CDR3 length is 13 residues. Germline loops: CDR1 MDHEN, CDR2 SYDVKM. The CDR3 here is CASNFPSGFEQFF. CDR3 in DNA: TGTGCCAGCAATTTCCCCAGCGGATTTGAGCAGTTCTTC. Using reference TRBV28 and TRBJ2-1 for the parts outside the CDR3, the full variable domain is DVKVTQSSRYLVKRTGEKVFLECVQDMDHENMFWYRQDPGLGLRLIYFSYDVKMKEKGDIPEGYSVSREKKERFSLILESASTNQTSMYLCASNFPSGFEQFFGPGTRLTVL.

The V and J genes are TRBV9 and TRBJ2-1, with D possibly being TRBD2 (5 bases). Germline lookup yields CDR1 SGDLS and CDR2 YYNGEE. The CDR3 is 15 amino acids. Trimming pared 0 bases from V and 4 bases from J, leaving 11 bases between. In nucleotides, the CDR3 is TGTGCCAGCAGCGTAGGAACGGGAAATTACAATGAGCAGTTCTTC. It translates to CASSVGTGNYNEQFF.

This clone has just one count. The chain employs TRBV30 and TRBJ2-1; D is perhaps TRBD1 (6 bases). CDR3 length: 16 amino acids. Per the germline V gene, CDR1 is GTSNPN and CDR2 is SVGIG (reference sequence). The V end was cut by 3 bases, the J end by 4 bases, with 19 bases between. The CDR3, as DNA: TGTGCCTGGAGGCCCCCTGTCGGGGACAAGTACAATGAGCAGTTCTTC. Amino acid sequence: CAWRPPVGDKYNEQFF.

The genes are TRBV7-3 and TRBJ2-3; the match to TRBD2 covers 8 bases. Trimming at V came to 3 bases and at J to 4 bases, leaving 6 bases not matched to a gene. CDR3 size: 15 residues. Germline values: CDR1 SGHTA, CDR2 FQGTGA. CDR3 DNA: TGTGCCAGCAGCTTGGGCGGGGGGTTGGCAGATACGCAGTATTTT. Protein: CASSLGGGLADTQYF.

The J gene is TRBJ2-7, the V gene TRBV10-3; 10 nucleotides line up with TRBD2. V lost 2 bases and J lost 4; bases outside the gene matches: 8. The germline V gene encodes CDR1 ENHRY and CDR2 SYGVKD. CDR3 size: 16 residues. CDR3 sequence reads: CAISEGSEREGYEQYF. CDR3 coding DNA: TGTGCCATCAGTGAGGGGAGTGAGCGGGAGGGGTACGAGCAGTACTTC.

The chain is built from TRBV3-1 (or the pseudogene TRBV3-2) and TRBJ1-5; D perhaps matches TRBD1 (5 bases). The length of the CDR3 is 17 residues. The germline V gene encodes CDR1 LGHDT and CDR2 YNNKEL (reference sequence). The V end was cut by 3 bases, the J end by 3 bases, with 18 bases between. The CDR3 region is CASSHKSGKWDNQPQHF. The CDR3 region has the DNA TGTGCCAGCAGCCATAAATCAGGGAAATGGGACAATCAGCCCCAGCATTTT.

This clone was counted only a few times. The CDR3 protein is CASSRAFRGQGWSPLHF. As DNA, the CDR3 is TGTGCCAGCAGTCGGGCGTTTAGGGGACAGGGGTGGTCACCCCTCCACTTT. The V call is TRBV28, the J call TRBJ1-6, with TRBD1 matching 10 bases. This CDR3 is 17 amino acids long. Germline values: CDR1 MDHEN, CDR2 SYDVKM. With V trimmed by 5 bases and J by 10 bases, 14 bases remained unmatched.

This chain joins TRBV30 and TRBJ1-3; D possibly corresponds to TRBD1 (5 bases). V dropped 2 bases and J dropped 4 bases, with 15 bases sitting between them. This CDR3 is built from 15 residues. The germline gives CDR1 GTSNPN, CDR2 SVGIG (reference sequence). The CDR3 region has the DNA TGTGCCTGGAGTACCTACGGGGGATACGGAAACACCATATATTTT. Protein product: CAWSTYGGYGNTIYF.

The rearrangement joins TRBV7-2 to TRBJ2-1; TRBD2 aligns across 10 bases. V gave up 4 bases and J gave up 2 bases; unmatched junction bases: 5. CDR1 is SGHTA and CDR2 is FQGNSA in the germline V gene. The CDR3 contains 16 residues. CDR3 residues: CASSSGGTSAYNEQFF. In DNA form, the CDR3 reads TGTGCCAGCAGCTCTGGTGGGACTAGCGCCTACAATGAGCAGTTCTTC.

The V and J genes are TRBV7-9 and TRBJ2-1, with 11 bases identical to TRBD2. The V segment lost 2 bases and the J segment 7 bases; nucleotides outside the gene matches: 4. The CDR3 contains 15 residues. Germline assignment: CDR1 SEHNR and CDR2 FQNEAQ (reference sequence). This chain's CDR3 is CASSLTSGSFNEQFF. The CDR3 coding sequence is TGTGCCAGCAGCTTAACTAGCGGGAGTTTTAATGAGCAGTTCTTC.

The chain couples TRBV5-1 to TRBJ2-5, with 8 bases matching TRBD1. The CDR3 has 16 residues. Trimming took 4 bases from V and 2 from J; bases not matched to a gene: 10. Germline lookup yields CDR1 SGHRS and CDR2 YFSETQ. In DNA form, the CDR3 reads TGCGCCAGCAGCCCCCGCGCTGACAGGGGTCAAGAGACCCAGTACTTC. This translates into CASSPRADRGQETQYF.

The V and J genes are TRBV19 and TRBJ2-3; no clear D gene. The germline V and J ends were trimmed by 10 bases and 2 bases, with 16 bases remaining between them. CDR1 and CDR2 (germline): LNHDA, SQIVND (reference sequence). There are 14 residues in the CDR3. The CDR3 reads CATRSLENTDTQYF. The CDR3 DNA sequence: TGTGCCACCCGGTCGTTAGAAAACACAGATACGCAGTATTTT.

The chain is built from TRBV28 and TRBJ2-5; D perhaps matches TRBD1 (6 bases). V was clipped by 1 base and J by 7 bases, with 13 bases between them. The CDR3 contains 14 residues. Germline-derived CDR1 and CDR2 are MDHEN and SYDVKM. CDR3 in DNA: TGTGCCAGCAGTTTATCGGACTGGGGGCGGACCCAGTACTTC. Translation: CASSLSDWGRTQYF.

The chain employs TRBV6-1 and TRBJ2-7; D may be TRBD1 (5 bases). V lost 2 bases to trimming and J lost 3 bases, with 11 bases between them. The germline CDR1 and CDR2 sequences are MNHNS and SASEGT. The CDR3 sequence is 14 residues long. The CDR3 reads CASSEIAGLYEQYF. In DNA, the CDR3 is TGTGCCAGCAGTGAAATCGCAGGGCTCTACGAGCAGTACTTC.

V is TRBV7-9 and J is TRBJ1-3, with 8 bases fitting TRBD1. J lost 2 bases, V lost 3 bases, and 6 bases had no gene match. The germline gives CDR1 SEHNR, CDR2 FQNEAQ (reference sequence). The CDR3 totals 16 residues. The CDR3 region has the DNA TGTGCCAGCAGCTTTAAGACAGGGGTACCTGGAAACACCATATATTTT. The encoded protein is CASSFKTGVPGNTIYF.

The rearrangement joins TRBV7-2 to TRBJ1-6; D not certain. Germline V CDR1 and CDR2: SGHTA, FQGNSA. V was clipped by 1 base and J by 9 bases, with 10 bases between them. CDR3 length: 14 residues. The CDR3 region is CASSLGTRGSPLHF. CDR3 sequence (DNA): TGTGCCAGCAGCTTAGGGACCCGGGGTTCACCCCTCCACTTT. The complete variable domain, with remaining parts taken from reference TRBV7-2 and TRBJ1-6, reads GAGVSQSPSNKVTEKGKDVELRCDPISGHTALYWYRQSLGQGLEFLIYFQGNSAPDKSGLPSDRFSAERTGGSVSTLTIQRTQQEDSAVYLCASSLGTRGSPLHFGNGTRLTVT.

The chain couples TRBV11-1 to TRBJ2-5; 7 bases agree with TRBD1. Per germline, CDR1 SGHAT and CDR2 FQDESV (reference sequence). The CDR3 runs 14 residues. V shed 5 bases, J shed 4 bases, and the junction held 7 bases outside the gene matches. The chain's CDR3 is CASSLGTAGETQYF. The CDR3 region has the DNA TGTGCCAGCAGCCTCGGGACAGCTGGAGAGACCCAGTACTTC.

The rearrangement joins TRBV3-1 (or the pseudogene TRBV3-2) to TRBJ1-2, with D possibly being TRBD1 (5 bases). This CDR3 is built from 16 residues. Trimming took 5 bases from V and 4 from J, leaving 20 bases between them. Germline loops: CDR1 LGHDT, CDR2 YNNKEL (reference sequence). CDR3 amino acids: CASSSGTGRLAYGYTF. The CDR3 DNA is TGTGCCAGCAGCAGCGGGACGGGACGTTTGGCCTATGGCTACACCTTC.

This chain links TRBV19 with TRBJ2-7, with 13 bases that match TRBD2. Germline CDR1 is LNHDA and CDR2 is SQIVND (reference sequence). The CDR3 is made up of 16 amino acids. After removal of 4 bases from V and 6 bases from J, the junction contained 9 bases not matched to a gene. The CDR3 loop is CASSTILAGGPAEQYF. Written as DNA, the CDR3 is TGTGCCAGTAGTACTATACTAGCGGGGGGGCCTGCCGAGCAGTACTTC.

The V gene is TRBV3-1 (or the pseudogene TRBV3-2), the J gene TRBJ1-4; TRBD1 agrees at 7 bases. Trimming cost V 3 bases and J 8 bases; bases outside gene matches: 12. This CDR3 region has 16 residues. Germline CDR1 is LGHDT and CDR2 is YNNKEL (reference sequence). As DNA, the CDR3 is TGTGCCAGCAGCCACGGACCGGGCAGGGGGGAAGAAAAACTGTTTTTT. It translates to CASSHGPGRGEEKLFF.

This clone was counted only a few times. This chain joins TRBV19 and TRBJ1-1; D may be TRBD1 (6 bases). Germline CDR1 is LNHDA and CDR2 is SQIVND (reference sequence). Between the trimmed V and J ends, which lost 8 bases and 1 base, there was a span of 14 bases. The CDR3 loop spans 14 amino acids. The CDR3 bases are TGTGCCAGTCATTGGGGGCAGGGGAACACTGAAGCTTTCTTT. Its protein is CASHWGQGNTEAFF.

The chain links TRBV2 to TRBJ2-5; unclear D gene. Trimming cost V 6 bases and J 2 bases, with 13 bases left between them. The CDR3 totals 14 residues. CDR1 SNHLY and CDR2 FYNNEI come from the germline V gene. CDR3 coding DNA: TGTGCCAGCAGACCACAGCTTAATCAAGAGACCCAGTACTTC. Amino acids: CASRPQLNQETQYF.

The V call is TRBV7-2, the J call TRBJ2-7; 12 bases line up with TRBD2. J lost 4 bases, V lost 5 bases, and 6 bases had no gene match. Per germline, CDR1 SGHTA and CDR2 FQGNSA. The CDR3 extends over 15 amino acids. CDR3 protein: CASSPLAGGPYEQYF. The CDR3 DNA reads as TGTGCCAGCAGCCCCCTAGCGGGAGGGCCGTACGAGCAGTACTTC.

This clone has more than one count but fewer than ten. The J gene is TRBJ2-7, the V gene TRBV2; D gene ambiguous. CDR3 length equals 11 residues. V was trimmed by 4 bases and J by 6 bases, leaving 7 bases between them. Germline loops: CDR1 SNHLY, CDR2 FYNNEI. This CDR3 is CASSVFSEQYF. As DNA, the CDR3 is TGTGCCAGCAGTGTTTTTAGCGAGCAGTACTTC.

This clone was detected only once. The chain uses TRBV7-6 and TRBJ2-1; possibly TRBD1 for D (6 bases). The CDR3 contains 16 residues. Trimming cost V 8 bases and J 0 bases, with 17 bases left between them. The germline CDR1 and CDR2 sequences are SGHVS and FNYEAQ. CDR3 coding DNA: TGTGCCAGCGAATCTGGACAGCCGAGCTCCTACAATGAGCAGTTCTTC. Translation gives CASESGQPSSYNEQFF.

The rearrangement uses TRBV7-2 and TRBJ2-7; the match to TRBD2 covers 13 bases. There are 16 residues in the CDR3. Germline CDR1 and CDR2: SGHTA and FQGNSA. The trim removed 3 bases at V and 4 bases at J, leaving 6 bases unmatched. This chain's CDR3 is CASSFTSGGANYEQYF. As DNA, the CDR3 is TGTGCCAGCAGCTTTACTAGCGGGGGGGCGAATTACGAGCAGTACTTC.

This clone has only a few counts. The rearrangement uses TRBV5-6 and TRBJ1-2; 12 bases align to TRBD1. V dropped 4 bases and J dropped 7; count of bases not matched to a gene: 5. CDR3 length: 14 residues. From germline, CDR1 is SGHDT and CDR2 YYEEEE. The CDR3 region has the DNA TGTGCCAGCAGCCCGGGACAGGGGGCCTTTGGCTACACCTTC. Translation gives CASSPGQGAFGYTF.